A single sample is the source of the 32 T cell receptor beta chains below, sequenced in a study of control samples from healthy donors and cancer patients. The protocol was immunoSEQ multiplex PCR, while the TCRdb copy is restricted to in-frame clones and leaves out a portion. This table holds roughly 190,000 clones, 90% to 95% found once. The sample taken for sequencing was blood. The source is a woman aged 25 to 39 in good health.

The chain has TRBV27 and TRBJ2-5; 9 nucleotides align to TRBD2. Germline CDR1 reads MNHEY; CDR2 reads SMNVEV (reference sequence). V was clipped by 3 bases and J by 5 bases; unmatched bases: 4. This CDR3 spans 14 amino acids. The CDR3 DNA reads TGTGCCAGCAGTTTCGGCGGGGGGGCGGAGACCCAGTACTTC. Protein sequence: CASSFGGGAETQYF.

V and J are TRBV10-3 and TRBJ2-7, with TRBD2 matching 8 bases. Trimming removed 4 bases from V and 2 bases from J; junction bases left unmatched: 4. Per the germline V gene, CDR1 is ENHRY and CDR2 is SYGVKD. CDR3 length: 14 residues. The CDR3: CAISAGSGAYEQYF. The CDR3 nucleotides are TGTGCCATCAGTGCGGGTAGCGGGGCCTACGAGCAGTACTTC.

The chain links TRBV10-3 to TRBJ1-1; 10 bases match TRBD1. The V and J ends lost 4 bases and 1 base, in that order; junction bases with no gene match: 3. CDR3 length: 15 amino acids. CDR1 ENHRY and CDR2 SYGVKD come from the germline V gene. CDR3 amino acids: CAISGTGGGNTEAFF. CDR3 nucleotide sequence: TGTGCCATCAGTGGGACAGGGGGGGGGAACACTGAAGCTTTCTTT.

This chain joins TRBV21-1 and TRBJ2-3; the D segment call TRBD2 is taken from the table without a DNA check. TRBV21-1 is annotated as a pseudogene. This CDR3 spans 18 amino acids. CDR3 nucleotide sequence: TGTGCCAGCAGCAATTCCCGGACTAGCGGGAGTAATTGGGATACGCAGTATTTT. It is translated as CASSNSRTSGSNWDTQYF.

The V call is TRBV5-1, the J call TRBJ1-4; no reliable D call. The germline V gene has CDR1 SGHRS and CDR2 YFSETQ. This CDR3 region has 14 residues. Deletions cut 0 bases from V and 8 bases from J, with 11 bases between. The CDR3 DNA follows: TGCGCCAGCAGCTTGGGCGGTTCTGGGGAAAAACTGTTTTTT. Amino acids: CASSLGGSGEKLFF.

This clone was detected only once. This sequence joins TRBV9 and TRBJ2-3; D remains ambiguous. The CDR3 spans 14 residues. V was pared by 0 bases and J by 0 bases, with 5 bases between. The germline gives CDR1 SGDLS, CDR2 YYNGEE. The CDR3 DNA sequence: TGTGCCAGCAGCGTAGGTAGGAGCACAGATACGCAGTATTTT. Translation: CASSVGRSTDTQYF. Variable domain in full (rest from reference TRBV9 and TRBJ2-3): DSGVTQTPKHLITATGQRVTLRCSPRSGDLSVYWYQQSLDQGLQFLIQYYNGEERAKGNILERFSAQQFPDLHSELNLSSLELGDSALYFCASSVGRSTDTQYFGPGTRLTVL.

The chain recombines TRBV5-1 with TRBJ2-3; 15 bases are shared with TRBD2. This CDR3 is 17 amino acids long. Trimming removed 3 bases from V and 5 bases from J; junction bases left unmatched: 7. CDR1 and CDR2 (germline): SGHRS, YFSETQ. Written as DNA, the CDR3 is TGCGCCAGCAGCTCCGGACTAGCGGGGGGGAAAATAGATACGCAGTATTTT. Translating it yields CASSSGLAGGKIDTQYF.

V is TRBV12-5 and J is TRBJ1-3; maybe TRBD1 (5 bases). The germline V gene has CDR1 LGHNT and CDR2 FRNRAP. This CDR3 is 15 amino acids long. The germline V and J ends were trimmed by 4 bases and 0 bases, with 10 bases remaining between them. The CDR3 DNA follows: TGTGCTAGTGGTTCCCGGGACGGCTCTGGAAACACCATATATTTT. Its translation: CASGSRDGSGNTIYF.

The chain links TRBV5-1 to TRBJ2-3, with D unclear. The CDR3 covers 13 residues. The V gene lost 5 bases and the J gene lost 2 bases, with 9 bases spanning the gap. Looked up from germline, CDR1 is SGHRS and CDR2 is YFSETQ. The CDR3 nucleotides are TGCGCCAGCAGAGGGCCCAACACAGATACGCAGTATTTT. It specifies CASRGPNTDTQYF.

The chain is built from TRBV25-1 and TRBJ1-6; TRBD1 is a possible D gene (6 bases). V was pared by 6 bases and J by 10 bases, with 16 bases between. The CDR3 loop spans 14 amino acids. The germline V gene encodes CDR1 MGHDK and CDR2 SYGVNS. Written as DNA, the CDR3 is TGTGCCAGCAGACCCGGGACATTCGCGTCACCCCTCCACTTT. It translates to CASRPGTFASPLHF. Full variable domain (outside the CDR3, taken from reference TRBV25-1 and TRBJ1-6): EADIYQTPRYLVIGTGKKITLECSQTMGHDKMYWYQQDPGMELHLIHYSYGVNSTEKGDLSSESTVSRIRTEHFPLTLESARPSHTSQYLCASRPGTFASPLHFGNGTRLTVT.

The rearrangement links TRBV18 to TRBJ2-3; 7 bases align to TRBD1. The V gene end was trimmed by 2 bases and the J gene end by 3 bases; junction bases not matched to a gene: 11. CDR3 size: 17 residues. The germline V gene has CDR1 KGHSH and CDR2 LQKENI. Here the CDR3 DNA reads TGTGCCAGCTCACCAAACGTGGCGGCAGGGGGTACAGATACGCAGTATTTT. It translates to CASSPNVAAGGTDTQYF.

The chain combines TRBV24-1 with TRBJ2-3, with 10 bases fitting TRBD1. V shed 2 bases, J shed 5 bases, and the junction held 6 bases outside the gene matches. CDR3 size: 16 residues. The germline CDR1 and CDR2 sequences are KGHDR and SFDVKD. CDR3 bases: TGTGCCACCAGTGATTCAGCGACAGGGGGCAAAGATACGCAGTATTTT. Amino acids: CATSDSATGGKDTQYF.

The chain joins TRBV28 to TRBJ1-2; TRBD1 agrees at 10 bases. With 7 bases clipped from V and 4 bases from J, the junction kept 6 bases outside the gene matches. This CDR3 comprises 14 residues. Germline assignment: CDR1 MDHEN and CDR2 SYDVKM. The CDR3 sequence is CASIVTGGGYGYTF. In DNA form, the CDR3 reads TGTGCCAGCATTGTGACAGGGGGCGGCTATGGCTACACCTTC.

This chain connects TRBV19 to TRBJ2-7, with D perhaps TRBD1 (6 bases). Germline CDR1 reads LNHDA; CDR2 reads SQIVND (reference sequence). The CDR3 loop spans 15 amino acids. The germline V and J ends were trimmed by 3 bases and 2 bases, with 14 bases remaining between them. The CDR3 sequence: CASSIYGQGPYEQYF. The CDR3 coding sequence is TGTGCCAGTAGTATCTATGGTCAGGGGCCCTACGAGCAGTACTTC. Drawing the rest from reference TRBV19 and TRBJ2-7, the complete variable domain is DGGITQSPKYLFRKEGQNVTLSCEQNLNHDAMYWYRQDPGQGLRLIYYSQIVNDFQKGDIAEGYSVSREKKESFPLTVTSAQKNPTAFYLCASSIYGQGPYEQYFGPGTRLTVT.

A single count supports this clone. The chain has TRBV6-6 and TRBJ1-5, with 8 bases matching TRBD1. The CDR3 contains 14 residues. Germline V gives CDR1 MNHNY, CDR2 SVGAGI (reference sequence). Unmatched junction bases numbered 1, after V lost 4 bases and J lost 2 bases. Here the CDR3 DNA reads TGTGCCAGCAGTTTGACAGGGGGCAATCAGCCCCAGCATTTT. This translates into CASSLTGGNQPQHF.

V is TRBV19 and J is TRBJ2-5, with 12 bases matching TRBD2. The CDR3 contains 15 residues. J was trimmed by 2 bases and V by 6 bases; bases with no gene match: 4. CDR1 and CDR2 from the germline V gene are LNHDA and SQIVND (reference sequence). CDR3 amino acids: CASRRTSGIQETQYF. CDR3 bases: TGTGCCAGTAGGAGGACTAGCGGGATACAAGAGACCCAGTACTTC.

A remark on this clone: Other DNA sequences in this sample translate to the same CDR3. The rearrangement joins TRBV9 to TRBJ1-2, with D hard to call. Trimming shortened V by 0 bases and J by 0 bases, and 3 bases separated the two germline ends. The CDR3 is 13 residues long. The germline CDR1 and CDR2 sequences are SGDLS and YYNGEE. Here the CDR3 reads CASSVEANYGYTF. Written as DNA, the CDR3 is TGTGCCAGCAGCGTAGAGGCTAACTATGGCTACACCTTC.

The chain uses TRBV4-2 and TRBJ2-7; 11 bases are a match to TRBD2. CDR1 and CDR2 (germline): LGHNA, YNFKEQ. There are 17 residues in the CDR3. Trimming took 1 base from V and 1 from J; bases not matched to a gene: 6. As DNA, the CDR3 is TGTGCCAGCAGCCAAGGATCCACTAGCGGGAGATCCTACGAGCAGTACTTC. Protein product: CASSQGSTSGRSYEQYF.

This sequence joins TRBV5-4 and TRBJ1-4; tentative D call: TRBD1 (6 bases). Germline CDR1 is SGHNT and CDR2 is YYREEE (reference sequence). The CDR3 has 14 amino acids. V shed 4 bases and J shed 2 bases, with 9 bases lying between them. The CDR3: CASSGGLTNEKLFF. The CDR3, as DNA: TGTGCCAGCAGCGGGGGGCTTACTAATGAAAAACTGTTTTTT.

The chain combines TRBV9 with TRBJ2-6, with D maybe TRBD1 (6 bases). Trimming pared 3 bases from V and 0 bases from J, leaving 7 bases between. The CDR3 runs 15 residues. Germline loops: CDR1 SGDLS, CDR2 YYNGEE. The CDR3 region is CASSADSSGANVLTF. The CDR3 DNA reads as TGTGCCAGCAGCGCGGACAGCTCTGGGGCCAACGTCCTGACTTTC.

V usage is TRBV18 and J usage is TRBJ2-7; 8 bases align to TRBD1. Germline CDR1 and CDR2: KGHSH and LQKENI. This CDR3 spans 14 amino acids. V dropped 3 bases and J dropped 1; count of bases not matched to a gene: 2. The CDR3 loop reads CASSPDRVSYEQYF. The CDR3 coding sequence is TGTGCCAGCTCACCGGACAGGGTTTCCTACGAGCAGTACTTC.

The chain links TRBV5-1 to TRBJ1-5; maybe TRBD1 (5 bases). Trimming cost V 4 bases and J 4 bases, with 9 bases left between them. The CDR3 runs to 13 residues. Germline-derived CDR1 and CDR2 are SGHRS and YFSETQ. CDR3 sequence: CASSRDGNQPQHF. The CDR3 DNA follows: TGCGCCAGCAGCAGGGACGGTAATCAGCCCCAGCATTTT.

V is TRBV2 and J is TRBJ1-1; 8 bases align to TRBD1. The germline gives CDR1 SNHLY, CDR2 FYNNEI. V trimming: 0 bases; J trimming: 4 bases; junction bases outside the gene matches: 1. The CDR3 runs 14 residues. The CDR3 DNA reads as TGTGCCAGCAGTGAAGCGACAGGGGTCACTGAAGCTTTCTTT. Residues: CASSEATGVTEAFF. The variable domain in full, completed from reference TRBV2 and TRBJ1-1, reads EPEVTQTPSHQVTQMGQEVILRCVPISNHLYFYWYRQILGQKVEFLVSFYNNEISEKSEIFDDQFSVERPDGSNFTLKIRSTKLEDSAMYFCASSEATGVTEAFFGQGTRLTVV.

This clone was found once. This sequence joins TRBV2 and TRBJ1-1; 9 bases agree with TRBD1. V shed 6 bases, J shed 1 base, and the junction held 6 bases outside the gene matches. This CDR3 is 15 amino acids long. Germline V gene lookup returns CDR1 SNHLY and CDR2 FYNNEI. The CDR3 DNA reads as TGTGCCAGCAGGAGCGGGACAGGGCCGAACACTGAAGCTTTCTTT. Amino acids: CASRSGTGPNTEAFF. Combining the CDR3 with reference TRBV2 and TRBJ1-1 gives the whole variable domain EPEVTQTPSHQVTQMGQEVILRCVPISNHLYFYWYRQILGQKVEFLVSFYNNEISEKSEIFDDQFSVERPDGSNFTLKIRSTKLEDSAMYFCASRSGTGPNTEAFFGQGTRLTVV.

The rearrangement joins TRBV28 to TRBJ2-7; the D gene is possibly TRBD2 (6 bases). The V gene lost 3 bases and the J gene lost 0 bases, with 9 bases spanning the gap. CDR1 and CDR2 from the germline V gene are MDHEN and SYDVKM. CDR3 length: 14 residues. CDR3 residues: CASSFYGSSYEQYF. In DNA, the CDR3 is TGTGCCAGCAGTTTCTACGGGAGCTCCTACGAGCAGTACTTC.

DNA of the CDR3: TGTGCCAGCAGTTCCGGGCAGGACTATGGCTACACCTTC. It encodes CASSSGQDYGYTF. This chain uses TRBV12-3 or TRBV12-4 with TRBJ1-2, with D unresolved. The length of the CDR3 is 13 residues. Deletions cut 4 bases from V and 3 bases from J, with 9 bases between.

The chain joins TRBV18 to TRBJ1-5; TRBD1 might be the D (5 bases). V was pared by 2 bases and J by 3 bases, with 11 bases between. This CDR3 is 15 amino acids long. Germline assignment: CDR1 KGHSH and CDR2 LQKENI. The CDR3 region has the DNA TGTGCCAGCTCACCAGGGGCCGGGGCCAATCAGCCCCAGCATTTT. Encoded protein: CASSPGAGANQPQHF.

V and J are TRBV18 and TRBJ2-1; TRBD2 is a possible D gene (6 bases). Trimming pared 1 base from V and 3 bases from J, leaving 16 bases between. The CDR3 runs to 17 residues. Per the germline V gene, CDR1 is KGHSH and CDR2 is LQKENI. Here the CDR3 DNA reads TGTGCCAGCTCACCACGAAATGGAGGGCCCCTCTACAATGAGCAGTTCTTC. Protein sequence: CASSPRNGGPLYNEQFF.

This chain joins TRBV5-1 and TRBJ2-5, with 10 bases that match TRBD2. CDR1 and CDR2 from the germline V gene are SGHRS and YFSETQ. The CDR3 totals 15 residues. With 0 bases clipped from V and 4 bases from J, the junction kept 3 bases outside the gene matches. DNA of the CDR3: TGCGCCAGCAGCTTGGAACTAGCGGGGTCAGAGACCCAGTACTTC. This encodes CASSLELAGSETQYF.

This sequence joins TRBV11-1 and TRBJ2-1, with TRBD2 identical over 13 bases. V was clipped by 6 bases and J by 2 bases; unmatched bases: 1. Germline assignment: CDR1 SGHAT and CDR2 FQDESV (reference sequence). The CDR3 length is 15 residues. The CDR3 is CASRLAGGPYNEQFF. CDR3 coding DNA: TGTGCCAGCAGACTAGCGGGAGGGCCCTACAATGAGCAGTTCTTC.

The chain employs TRBV27 and TRBJ1-5; tentative D call: TRBD1 (5 bases). Trimming stripped 5 bases from V and 5 bases from J, with 7 bases between. The CDR3 is 12 amino acids. Germline loops: CDR1 MNHEY, CDR2 SMNVEV (reference sequence). CDR3 amino acids: CASSPTDQPQHF. As DNA, the CDR3 is TGTGCCAGCAGTCCGACAGATCAGCCCCAGCATTTT.

CDR3 residues: CASSLVGTSGSDEQFF. Here the CDR3 DNA reads TGTGCCAGCAGCTTAGTAGGGACTAGCGGGAGCGATGAGCAGTTCTTC. The chain couples TRBV7-2 to TRBJ2-1; 14 nucleotides match TRBD2. With 1 base clipped from V and 8 bases from J, the junction kept 4 bases outside the gene matches. This CDR3 contains 16 residues. Germline CDR1 and CDR2: SGHTA and FQGNSA.